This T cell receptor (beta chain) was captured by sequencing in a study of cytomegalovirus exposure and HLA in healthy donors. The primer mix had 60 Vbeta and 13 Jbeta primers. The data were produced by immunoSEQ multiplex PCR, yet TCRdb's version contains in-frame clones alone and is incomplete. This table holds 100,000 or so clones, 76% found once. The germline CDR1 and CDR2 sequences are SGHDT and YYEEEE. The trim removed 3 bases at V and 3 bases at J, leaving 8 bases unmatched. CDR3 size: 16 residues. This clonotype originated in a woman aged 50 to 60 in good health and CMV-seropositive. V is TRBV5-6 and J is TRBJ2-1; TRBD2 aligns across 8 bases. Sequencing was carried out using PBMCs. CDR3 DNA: TGTGCCAGCAGCTCCGATAGCGGGGCCTTCTACAATGAGCAGTTCTTC. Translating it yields CASSSDSGAFYNEQFF.